Presented here are 14 T cell receptor beta chains from one specimen sequenced in a study of T-cell reconstitution after alpha-beta-depleted transplantation in children. Unique molecular identifiers were used in preparing the TCRbeta library. TCRdb processed the PCR reads anew with MiXCR; each CDR3 protein has one entry. The table has around 700,000 distinct CDR3 sequences, roughly 13% seen once. The sequences come from PBMCs, collected before TCRalphabeta/CD19-depleted stem cell transplant. All receptors come from a girl aged 2 to 10 with congenital amegakaryocytic thrombocytopenia, due to receive a stem cell transplant.

This clonotype came up many times. The CDR3, as DNA: TGTGCCACCACCCCGGATCCGGCGTACAATGAGCAGTTCTTC. It specifies CATTPDPAYNEQFF. The V and J genes are TRBV7-9 and TRBJ2-1; D gene uncertain. The CDR3 loop spans 14 amino acids. Trimming removed 10 bases at V and 4 bases at J, with 17 bases between. The germline V gene has CDR1 SEHNR and CDR2 FQNEAQ (reference sequence).

This clonotype was observed at least ten times. The chain has TRBV12-3 or TRBV12-4 and TRBJ1-4; maybe TRBD1 (6 bases). Trimming stripped 6 bases from V and 0 bases from J, with 26 bases between. The length of the CDR3 is 20 residues. CDR3 loop: CASRRLYRQARFATNEKLFF. CDR3 nucleotide sequence: TGTGCCAGCAGAAGGCTCTATCGACAGGCACGTTTTGCAACTAATGAAAAACTGTTTTTT.

This clonotype was detected a few times. The chain uses TRBV20-1 and TRBJ2-7; no clear D. This CDR3 spans 12 amino acids. Germline CDR1 reads DFQATT; CDR2 reads SNEGSKA (reference sequence). Trimming shortened V by 8 bases and J by 0 bases, and 11 bases separated the two germline ends. The CDR3 bases are TGCAGTCCCTCGAGGATCTCCTACGAGCAGTACTTC. Protein product: CSPSRISYEQYF.

This clonotype came up many times. The chain is built from TRBV5-1 and TRBJ1-2, with D uncertain. V was trimmed by 0 bases and J by 6 bases, leaving 9 bases between them. CDR1 is SGHRS, CDR2 YFSETQ, per germline. The CDR3 contains 13 residues. CDR3 loop: CASSLDTYDGYTF. The CDR3 nucleotides are TGCGCCAGCAGCTTGGACACATATGATGGCTACACCTTC.

Only a few counts were recorded for this clonotype. The V and J genes are TRBV20-1 and TRBJ2-7; tentative D call: TRBD1 (5 bases). V gave up 3 bases and J gave up 5 bases, with 20 bases separating them. CDR1 DFQATT and CDR2 SNEGSKA come from the germline V gene (reference sequence). This CDR3 contains 15 residues. The CDR3 nucleotides are TGCAGTGCTAGGATTCTGCCGGGCCAAGGGGACGAGCAGTACTTC. Its protein product is CSARILPGQGDEQYF.

This chain joins TRBV12-3 or TRBV12-4 and TRBJ1-5; D may be TRBD1 (6 bases). This CDR3 spans 16 amino acids. V dropped 0 bases and J dropped 2 bases, with 11 bases sitting between them. The CDR3 is CASSLAGGQGNQPQHF. The CDR3 DNA reads TGTGCCAGCAGTTTAGCGGGGGGCCAGGGCAATCAGCCCCAGCATTTT.

There are many counts of this clonotype. The chain links TRBV29-1 to TRBJ1-2, with 7 nucleotides matching TRBD1. CDR3 length equals 14 residues. With 2 bases clipped from V and 2 bases from J, the junction kept 5 bases outside the gene matches. CDR1 and CDR2 (germline): SQVTM, ANQGSEA. The CDR3 sequence: CSVEQRGGNYGYTF. CDR3 nucleotides: TGCAGCGTTGAACAGAGAGGGGGCAACTATGGCTACACCTTC.

CDR3 in DNA: TGTGCCAGTAGTATAGTGGTCTCGGCCAACAATGAGCAGTTCTTC. Encoded protein: CASSIVVSANNEQFF. The V and J genes are TRBV19 and TRBJ2-1; D remains unclear. CDR3 size: 15 residues. Germline lookup yields CDR1 LNHDA and CDR2 SQIVND (reference sequence). The ends were cut back, 1 base at V and 5 bases at J, with 12 bases in the middle.

The chain uses TRBV7-9 and TRBJ2-2, with TRBD1 identical over 7 bases. The V and J ends lost 6 bases and 9 bases, in that order; junction bases with no gene match: 13. Germline V gene data show CDR1 as SEHNR and CDR2 as FQNEAQ (reference sequence). The CDR3 runs to 15 residues. The CDR3 nucleotides are TGTGCCAGCAGAGGCAAAACAGGGGCAGCCTGGGAGCTGTTTTTT. It codes for CASRGKTGAAWELFF.

This clonotype showed up many times. V usage is TRBV20-1 and J usage is TRBJ2-1; 11 positions agree with TRBD2. CDR3 length: 14 amino acids. Unmatched junction bases numbered 10, after V lost 5 bases and J lost 10 bases. Germline CDR1 reads DFQATT; CDR2 reads SNEGSKA (reference sequence). The CDR3: CSAHTSGRRVEQFF. The CDR3 DNA is TGCAGTGCTCACACTAGCGGGAGACGTGTAGAGCAGTTCTTC.

In this sample, this clonotype turned up many times. The chain has TRBV20-1 and TRBJ2-5; D gene ambiguous. Deletions cut 6 bases from V and 2 bases from J, with 16 bases between. CDR3 size: 14 residues. Per the germline V gene, CDR1 is DFQATT and CDR2 is SNEGSKA (reference sequence). CDR3 DNA: TGCAGTGCCAACCCCGCACCCGTTCAAGAGACCCAGTACTTC. This codes for CSANPAPVQETQYF.

This clonotype was seen ten or more times. The rearrangement uses TRBV29-1 and TRBJ2-1; 8 positions agree with TRBD1. J lost 7 bases, V lost 2 bases, and 7 bases had no gene match. This CDR3 has 14 residues. In germline, CDR1 is SQVTM, CDR2 ANQGSEA. The CDR3 region is CSVETRGLGNEQFF. Here the CDR3 DNA reads TGCAGCGTTGAAACCAGGGGGCTCGGGAATGAGCAGTTCTTC.

Ten or more counts support this clonotype. This chain uses TRBV2 with TRBJ2-2; TRBD2 matches 10 bases. Germline V gene lookup returns CDR1 SNHLY and CDR2 FYNNEI. This CDR3 is built from 15 residues. J gave up 4 bases and V 3 bases, and 2 bases lay outside the gene matches. This chain's CDR3 is CASSESGRATGELFF. The CDR3 DNA reads as TGTGCCAGCAGTGAGAGCGGGAGGGCCACCGGGGAGCTGTTTTTT.

This clonotype occurred many times. The chain uses TRBV7-8 and TRBJ2-1; possible D gene TRBD2, 5 bases. Germline values: CDR1 SGHVS, CDR2 FQNEAQ. V was pared by 1 base and J by 7 bases, with 14 bases between. This CDR3 is 15 amino acids long. The CDR3 protein is CASSLVSGRVNEQFF. For the CDR3, the DNA is TGTGCCAGCAGCTTAGTTTCGGGAAGGGTTAATGAGCAGTTCTTC.